The 14 T cell receptor beta chains presented below share a single source sample, sequenced in a study of cytomegalovirus exposure and HLA in healthy donors. PCR amplification relied on 60 Vbeta primers (plus 13 Jbeta primers). TCRdb's table, derived via immunoSEQ multiplex PCR, lists solely in-frame clones and lacks some. The sample lists around 100,000 clones, around 70% seen once, with approximately 10% in the top ten. The sequencing input was PBMCs. Receptor source: a man aged 35 to 55 in good health and CMV-seropositive.

This chain uses TRBV19 with TRBJ2-7; 11 bases are a match to TRBD2. Trimming cost V 4 bases and J 2 bases; bases outside gene matches: 4. Looked up from germline, CDR1 is LNHDA and CDR2 is SQIVND (reference sequence). The CDR3 has 15 amino acids. In DNA, the CDR3 is TGTGCCAGTAGTAACTCTAGCGGGGGGACCTACGAGCAGTACTTC. Translation: CASSNSSGGTYEQYF.

The rearrangement links TRBV6-1 to TRBJ2-7; weak D call: TRBD1 (6 bases). The length of the CDR3 is 15 residues. Germline V gives CDR1 MNHNS, CDR2 SASEGT. Trimming pared 2 bases from V and 0 bases from J, leaving 11 bases between. The CDR3 loop is CASSERTDGSYEQYF. CDR3 nucleotide sequence: TGTGCCAGCAGTGAACGGACAGACGGCTCCTACGAGCAGTACTTC.

This clone was recorded a few times. The chain combines TRBV6-5 with TRBJ1-1; the D gene is possibly TRBD1 (5 bases). Germline V gene data show CDR1 as MNHEY and CDR2 as SVGAGI. This CDR3 is built from 14 residues. V shed 5 bases and J shed 5 bases, with 15 bases lying between them. As DNA, the CDR3 is TGTGCCAGCAGTCCGACCCAGGGAGGGACTGAAGCTTTCTTT. It translates to CASSPTQGGTEAFF.

This chain joins TRBV27 and TRBJ2-2, with 7 bases identical to TRBD1. The CDR3 is made up of 14 amino acids. Germline CDR1 and CDR2: MNHEY and SMNVEV (reference sequence). Trimming cost V 8 bases and J 7 bases; bases outside gene matches: 10. The CDR3: CASCDDRAVGELFF. For the CDR3, the DNA is TGTGCCAGCTGCGATGACAGGGCGGTCGGGGAGCTGTTTTTT.

This chain links TRBV2 with TRBJ2-2, with D unresolved. CDR1 and CDR2 (germline): SNHLY, FYNNEI. This CDR3 region has 15 residues. Between the trimmed V and J ends, which lost 5 bases and 1 base, there was a span of 11 bases. CDR3 DNA sequence: TGTGCCAGCAGTCCCATTACGGTGAACACCGGGGAGCTGTTTTTT. This gives the protein CASSPITVNTGELFF.

J is TRBJ2-2 and V is TRBV7-2; perhaps TRBD1 as D (6 bases). CDR1 is SGHTA and CDR2 is FQGNSA in the germline V gene. The CDR3 runs to 15 residues. The V and J ends lost 0 bases and 3 bases respectively, with 8 bases between them. DNA of the CDR3: TGTGCCAGCAGCTTAGCAGCAGGGGACACCGGGGAGCTGTTTTTT. As protein: CASSLAAGDTGELFF.

This clone has just one count. The J gene is TRBJ1-2, the V gene TRBV5-4; maybe TRBD1 (5 bases). V was trimmed by 2 bases and J by 3 bases, leaving 14 bases between them. This CDR3 has 15 residues. Per the germline V gene, CDR1 is SGHNT and CDR2 is YYREEE (reference sequence). The CDR3 DNA is TGTGCCAGCAGCTTTGCGGGGGGTGATGACTATGGCTACACCTTC. It is translated as CASSFAGGDDYGYTF.

V is TRBV5-4 and J is TRBJ2-3, with D perhaps TRBD2 (6 bases). Trimming stripped 0 bases from V and 6 bases from J, with 14 bases between. CDR3 length equals 15 residues. The germline gives CDR1 SGHNT, CDR2 YYREEE (reference sequence). CDR3 protein: CASSLAAGKSDTQYF. CDR3 DNA sequence: TGTGCCAGCAGCTTGGCGGCGGGGAAGTCTGATACGCAGTATTTT.

The genes are TRBV7-2 and TRBJ1-1; TRBD1 is a possible D gene (5 bases). The CDR3 extends over 14 amino acids. V was cut by 1 base and J by 3 bases, with 9 bases left in between. The germline V gene encodes CDR1 SGHTA and CDR2 FQGNSA. CDR3 amino acids: CASSLGGRYTEAFF. In nucleotides, the CDR3 is TGTGCCAGCAGCTTAGGGGGCAGGTACACTGAAGCTTTCTTT.

This chain joins TRBV25-1 and TRBJ1-2, with D hard to call. CDR3 length equals 12 residues. V shed 5 bases and J shed 3 bases, with 7 bases lying between them. From germline, CDR1 is MGHDK and CDR2 SYGVNS. The CDR3 here is CASSNMDYGYTF. DNA of the CDR3: TGTGCCAGCAGTAACATGGACTATGGCTACACCTTC.

The V and J genes are TRBV10-2 and TRBJ2-7; the match to TRBD2 covers 12 bases. Germline assignment: CDR1 WSHSY and CDR2 SAAADI. This CDR3 region has 15 residues. Trimming cost V 4 bases and J 4 bases; bases outside gene matches: 5. CDR3: CASSAVTSGRYEQYF. The CDR3 nucleotides read TGCGCCAGCAGTGCCGTTACTAGCGGGAGGTACGAGCAGTACTTC.

J is TRBJ2-3 and V is TRBV19; 8 bases are a match to TRBD2. This CDR3 comprises 19 residues. CDR1 is LNHDA and CDR2 is SQIVND in the germline V gene (reference sequence). The ends lost 2 bases at V and 2 bases at J; junction bases unmatched: 15. The CDR3 DNA follows: TGTGCCAGTAGTATAAGGGCGGAGCGACTAGCGTTTGACACAGATACGCAGTATTTT. Residues: CASSIRAERLAFDTDTQYF.

This clone showed up just a few times. The V call is TRBV7-2, the J call TRBJ2-3, with 8 bases that match TRBD2. CDR3 length: 13 amino acids. The V gene's germline CDR1 is SGHTA and CDR2 FQGNSA. V trimming: 3 bases; J trimming: 10 bases; junction bases outside the gene matches: 6. Here the CDR3 reads CASSFYGREAQYF. CDR3 in DNA: TGTGCCAGCAGCTTTTACGGGAGGGAAGCGCAGTATTTT. The entire variable domain, with the rest obtained from reference TRBV7-2 and TRBJ2-3, is as follows: GAGVSQSPSNKVTEKGKDVELRCDPISGHTALYWYRQSLGQGLEFLIYFQGNSAPDKSGLPSDRFSAERTGGSVSTLTIQRTQQEDSAVYLCASSFYGREAQYFGPGTRLTVL.

The chain has TRBV7-9 and TRBJ2-3, with 14 bases fitting TRBD2. Germline lookup yields CDR1 SEHNR and CDR2 FQNEAQ (reference sequence). Germline trimming cut 5 bases from V and 5 bases from J; bases unmatched to any gene: 6. The CDR3 has 16 amino acids. The CDR3, as DNA: TGTGCCAGCAGCCCTAGCGGGACTAGCGGGAGAGATACGCAGTATTTT. Translating it yields CASSPSGTSGRDTQYF.